This TCR beta chain emerged from a study of control samples from healthy donors and cancer patients. Data came from immunoSEQ multiplex PCR; TCRdb stores just in-frame clones and leaves some out. The repertoire includes over 100,000 clones, 75% to 95% of them detected once, and about 2.5% sits in the top ten. This CDR3 has 12 residues. Germline values: CDR1 MGHRA, CDR2 YSYEKL. The V gene lost 0 bases and the J gene lost 4 bases, with 4 bases spanning the gap. The sequenced sample was blood. This rearrangement joins TRBV4-1 to TRBJ2-7; D gene unclear. The receptor comes from a man aged 40-49 years in good health. CDR3: CASSQDGYEQYF. The DNA of the CDR3 is TGCGCCAGCAGCCAAGATGGGTACGAGCAGTACTTC.